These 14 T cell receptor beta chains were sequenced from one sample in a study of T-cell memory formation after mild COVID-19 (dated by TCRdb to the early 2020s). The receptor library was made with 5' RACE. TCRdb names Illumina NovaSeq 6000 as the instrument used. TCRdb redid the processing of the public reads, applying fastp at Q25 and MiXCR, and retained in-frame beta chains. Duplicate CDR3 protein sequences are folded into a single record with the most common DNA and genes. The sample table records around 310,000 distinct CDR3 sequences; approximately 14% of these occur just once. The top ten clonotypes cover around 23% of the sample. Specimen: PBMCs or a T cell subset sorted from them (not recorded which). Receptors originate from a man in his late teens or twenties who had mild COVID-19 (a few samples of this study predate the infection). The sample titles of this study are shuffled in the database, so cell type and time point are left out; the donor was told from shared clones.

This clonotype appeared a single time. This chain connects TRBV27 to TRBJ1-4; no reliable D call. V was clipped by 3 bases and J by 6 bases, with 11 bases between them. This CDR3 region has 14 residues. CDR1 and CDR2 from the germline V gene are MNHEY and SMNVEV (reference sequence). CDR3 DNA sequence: TGTGCCAGCAGTTTTCTGGGGTCTGATGAAAAACTGTTTTTT. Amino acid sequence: CASSFLGSDEKLFF.

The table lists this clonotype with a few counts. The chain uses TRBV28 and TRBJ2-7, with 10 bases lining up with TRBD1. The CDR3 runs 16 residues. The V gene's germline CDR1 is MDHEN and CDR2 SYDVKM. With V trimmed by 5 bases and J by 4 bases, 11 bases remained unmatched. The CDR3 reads CASSASDRGNMYEQYF. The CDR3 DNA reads TGTGCCAGCAGTGCCTCGGACAGGGGGAATATGTACGAGCAGTACTTC.

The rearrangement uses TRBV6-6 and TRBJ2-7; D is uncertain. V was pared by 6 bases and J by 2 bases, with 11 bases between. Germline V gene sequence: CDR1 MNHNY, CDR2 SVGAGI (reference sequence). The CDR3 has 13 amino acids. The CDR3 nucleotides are TGTGCCAGCAGGCAGGATGCTGCCTACGAGCAGTACGTC. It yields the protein CASRQDAAYEQYV.

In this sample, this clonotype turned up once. This chain's CDR3 is CASRSRSGHNEQFF. CDR3 DNA sequence: TGTGCCAGCAGGTCGAGGTCAGGCCACAATGAGCAGTTCTTC. The V call is TRBV27, the J call TRBJ2-1; the D is unclear. Trimming left V 6 bases short and J 5 bases short, with 14 bases between. Germline CDR1 and CDR2: MNHEY and SMNVEV (reference sequence). CDR3 length equals 14 residues.

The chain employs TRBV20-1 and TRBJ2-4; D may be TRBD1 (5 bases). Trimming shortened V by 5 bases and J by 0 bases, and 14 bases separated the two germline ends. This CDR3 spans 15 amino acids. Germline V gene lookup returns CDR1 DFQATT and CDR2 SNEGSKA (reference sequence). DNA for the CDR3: TGCAGTGCTTCCAGACAGTTACTAGCCAAAAACATTCAGTACTTC. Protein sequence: CSASRQLLAKNIQYF.

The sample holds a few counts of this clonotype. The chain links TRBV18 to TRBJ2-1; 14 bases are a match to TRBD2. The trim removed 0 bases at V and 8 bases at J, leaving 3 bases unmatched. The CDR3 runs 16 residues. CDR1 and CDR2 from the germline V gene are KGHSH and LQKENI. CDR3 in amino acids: CASSPPGLAGGHEQFF. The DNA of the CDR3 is TGTGCCAGCTCACCACCCGGACTAGCGGGGGGTCATGAGCAGTTCTTC.

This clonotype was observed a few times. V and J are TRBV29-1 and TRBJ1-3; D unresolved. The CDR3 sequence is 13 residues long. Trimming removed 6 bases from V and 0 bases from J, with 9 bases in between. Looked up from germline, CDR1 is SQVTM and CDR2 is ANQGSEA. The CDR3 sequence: CSVEASSGNTIYF. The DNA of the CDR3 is TGCAGCGTGGAGGCAAGCTCTGGAAACACCATATATTTT.

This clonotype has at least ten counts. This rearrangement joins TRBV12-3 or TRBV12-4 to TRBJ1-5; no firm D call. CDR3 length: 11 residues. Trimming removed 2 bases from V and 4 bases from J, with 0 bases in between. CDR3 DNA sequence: TGTGCCAGCAGTTTAAATCAGCCCCAGCATTTT. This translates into CASSLNQPQHF.

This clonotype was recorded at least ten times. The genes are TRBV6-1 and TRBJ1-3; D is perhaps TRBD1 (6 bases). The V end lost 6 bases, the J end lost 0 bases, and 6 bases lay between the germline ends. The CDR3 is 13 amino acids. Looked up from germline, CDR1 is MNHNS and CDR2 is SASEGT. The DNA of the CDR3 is TGTGCCAGCAGCAGGGGCTCTGGAAACACCATATATTTT. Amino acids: CASSRGSGNTIYF.

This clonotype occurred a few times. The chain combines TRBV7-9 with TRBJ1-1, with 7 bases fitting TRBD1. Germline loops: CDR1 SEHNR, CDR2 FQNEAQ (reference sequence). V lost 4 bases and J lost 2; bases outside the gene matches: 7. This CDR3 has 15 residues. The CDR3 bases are TGTGCCAGCAGCTCCCAGGGAGGGGGCAACACTGAAGCTTTCTTT. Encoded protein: CASSSQGGGNTEAFF.

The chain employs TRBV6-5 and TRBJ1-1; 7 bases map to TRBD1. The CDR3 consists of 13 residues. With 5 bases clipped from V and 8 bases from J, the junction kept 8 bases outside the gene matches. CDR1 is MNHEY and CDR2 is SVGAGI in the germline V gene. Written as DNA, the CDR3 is TGTGCCAGCAGTCACCCAGGGGGTCGAGAAGCTTTCTTT. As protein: CASSHPGGREAFF.

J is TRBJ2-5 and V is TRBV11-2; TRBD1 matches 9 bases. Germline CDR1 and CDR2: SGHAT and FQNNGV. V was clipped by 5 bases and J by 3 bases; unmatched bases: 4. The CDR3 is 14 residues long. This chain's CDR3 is CASSRRTGEETQYF. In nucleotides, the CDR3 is TGTGCCAGCAGCCGCCGGACAGGGGAAGAGACCCAGTACTTC.

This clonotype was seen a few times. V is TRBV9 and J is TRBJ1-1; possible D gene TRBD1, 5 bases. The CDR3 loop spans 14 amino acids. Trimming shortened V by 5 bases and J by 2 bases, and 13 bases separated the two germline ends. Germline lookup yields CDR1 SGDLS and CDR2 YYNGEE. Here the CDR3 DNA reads TGTGCCAGCAGGAGGGGATCACCCAACACTGAAGCTTTCTTT. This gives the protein CASRRGSPNTEAFF. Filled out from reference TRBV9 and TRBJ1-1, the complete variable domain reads DSGVTQTPKHLITATGQRVTLRCSPRSGDLSVYWYQQSLDQGLQFLIQYYNGEERAKGNILERFSAQQFPDLHSELNLSSLELGDSALYFCASRRGSPNTEAFFGQGTRLTVV.

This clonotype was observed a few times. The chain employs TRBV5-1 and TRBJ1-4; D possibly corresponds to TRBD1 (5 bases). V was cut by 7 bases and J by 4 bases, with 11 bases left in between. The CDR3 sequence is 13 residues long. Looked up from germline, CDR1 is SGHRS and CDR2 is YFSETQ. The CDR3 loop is CASRPGFNEKLFF. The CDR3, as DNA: TGCGCCAGCCGTCCAGGGTTTAATGAAAAACTGTTTTTT. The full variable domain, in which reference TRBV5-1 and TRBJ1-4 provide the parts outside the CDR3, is KAGVTQTPRYLIKTRGQQVTLSCSPISGHRSVSWYQQTPGQGLQFLFEYFSETQRNKGNFPGRFSGRQFSNSRSEMNVSTLELGDSALYLCASRPGFNEKLFFGSGTQLSVL.